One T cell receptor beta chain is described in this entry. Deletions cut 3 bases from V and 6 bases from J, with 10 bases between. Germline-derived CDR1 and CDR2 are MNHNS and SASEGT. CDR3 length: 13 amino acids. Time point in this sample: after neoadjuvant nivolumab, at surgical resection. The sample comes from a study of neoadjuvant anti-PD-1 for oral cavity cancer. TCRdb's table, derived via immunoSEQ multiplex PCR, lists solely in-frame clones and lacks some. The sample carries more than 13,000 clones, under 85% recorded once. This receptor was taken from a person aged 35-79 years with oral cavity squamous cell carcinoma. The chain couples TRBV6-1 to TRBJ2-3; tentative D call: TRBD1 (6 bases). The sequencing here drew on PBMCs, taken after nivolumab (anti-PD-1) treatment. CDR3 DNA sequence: TGTGCCAGCAGTGACAGGGGTCAGGATACGCAGTATTTT. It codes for CASSDRGQDTQYF.